This TCR beta chain was captured by sequencing in a study of cytomegalovirus exposure and HLA in healthy donors. This clone was seen only a few times. The antigen is not known. This PCR relied on a set of 60 Vbeta primers and 13 Jbeta primers. This table comes from immunoSEQ multiplex PCR, and its TCRdb copy is limited to in-frame clones, with some not included. In the table there are over 75,000 clones, around 9.6% of which are singletons. Study-wide results and caveats: Reported results showed that the classifier diagnosed cytomegalovirus status with high specificity and sensitivity. When a later analysis compared HLA-associated TCR beta chains with equally common others, the HLA-associated chains turned out to be more clonally expanded and to have lower generation probabilities. Near-uniform donor sequencing depth was presumed by presence/absence analyses.

This clonotype originated in a man aged 50-60 years in good health and CMV-seropositive. The specimen sequenced was PBMCs.

CDR3 sequence reads: CASSLSDREAFF. CDR3 bases: TGTGCCAGCAGCTTGTCGGACAGGGAAGCTTTCTTT. The chain has TRBV5-6 and TRBJ1-1, with 7 bases that match TRBD1. After removal of 1 base from V and 8 bases from J, the junction contained 2 bases not matched to a gene. Germline lookup yields CDR1 SGHDT and CDR2 YYEEEE. There are 12 residues in the CDR3.